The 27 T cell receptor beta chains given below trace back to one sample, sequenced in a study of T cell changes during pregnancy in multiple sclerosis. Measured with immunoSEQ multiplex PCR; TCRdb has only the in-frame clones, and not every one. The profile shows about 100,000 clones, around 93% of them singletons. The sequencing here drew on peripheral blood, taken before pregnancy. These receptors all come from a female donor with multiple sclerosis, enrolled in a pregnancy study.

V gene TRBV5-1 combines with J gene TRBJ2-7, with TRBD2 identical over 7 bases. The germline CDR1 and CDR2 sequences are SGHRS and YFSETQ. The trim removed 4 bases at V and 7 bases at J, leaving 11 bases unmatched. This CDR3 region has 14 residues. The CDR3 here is CASSKGLVYGEQYF. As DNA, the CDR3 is TGCGCCAGCAGCAAAGGACTAGTCTATGGGGAGCAGTACTTC.

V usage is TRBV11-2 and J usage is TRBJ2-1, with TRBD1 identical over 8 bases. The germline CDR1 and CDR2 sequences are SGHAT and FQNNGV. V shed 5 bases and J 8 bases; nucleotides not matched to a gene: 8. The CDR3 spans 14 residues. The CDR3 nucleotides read TGTGCCAGCAGCCCCGGACAGGGAAGGGATGAGCAGTTCTTC. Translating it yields CASSPGQGRDEQFF.

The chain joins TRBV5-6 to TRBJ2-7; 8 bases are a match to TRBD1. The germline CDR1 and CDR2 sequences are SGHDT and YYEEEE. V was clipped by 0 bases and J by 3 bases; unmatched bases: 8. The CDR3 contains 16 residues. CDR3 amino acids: CASSLAMVTGVYEQYF. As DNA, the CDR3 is TGTGCCAGCAGCTTGGCCATGGTGACAGGGGTCTACGAGCAGTACTTC.

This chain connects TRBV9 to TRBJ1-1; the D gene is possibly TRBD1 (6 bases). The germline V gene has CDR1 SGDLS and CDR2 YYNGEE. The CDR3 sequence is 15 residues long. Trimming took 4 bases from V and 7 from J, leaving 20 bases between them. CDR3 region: CASSMGQGRGIEAFF. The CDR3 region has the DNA TGTGCCAGCAGCATGGGGCAGGGAAGGGGGATTGAAGCTTTCTTT.

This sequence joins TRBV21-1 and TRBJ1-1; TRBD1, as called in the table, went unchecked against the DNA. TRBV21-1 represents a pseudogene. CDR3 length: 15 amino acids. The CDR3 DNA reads TGTGCCAGCAGCCCCCTGACAGGGGGGAACACTGAAGCTTTCTTT. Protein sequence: CASSPLTGGNTEAFF.

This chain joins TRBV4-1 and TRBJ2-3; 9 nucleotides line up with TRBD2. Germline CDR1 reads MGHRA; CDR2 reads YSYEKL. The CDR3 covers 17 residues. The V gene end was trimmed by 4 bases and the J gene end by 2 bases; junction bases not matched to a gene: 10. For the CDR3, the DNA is TGCGCCAGCAGCCTTCTCGCTAGCGGGAAGTTCACAGATACGCAGTATTTT. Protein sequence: CASSLLASGKFTDTQYF.

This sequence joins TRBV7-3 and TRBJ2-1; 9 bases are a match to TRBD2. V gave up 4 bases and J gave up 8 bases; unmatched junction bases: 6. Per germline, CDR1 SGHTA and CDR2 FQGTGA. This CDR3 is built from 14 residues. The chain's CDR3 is CASSYRRTSDEQFF. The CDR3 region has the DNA TGTGCCAGCAGCTACCGACGGACTAGCGATGAGCAGTTCTTC.

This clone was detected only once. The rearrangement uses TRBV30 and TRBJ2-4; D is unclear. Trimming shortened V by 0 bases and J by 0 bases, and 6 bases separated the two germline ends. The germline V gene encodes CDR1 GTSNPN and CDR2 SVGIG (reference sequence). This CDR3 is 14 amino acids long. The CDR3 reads CAWSVARAKNIQYF. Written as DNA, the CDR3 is TGTGCCTGGAGTGTAGCCCGAGCCAAAAACATTCAGTACTTC. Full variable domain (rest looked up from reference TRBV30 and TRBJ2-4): SQTIHQWPATLVQPVGSPLSLECTVEGTSNPNLYWYRQAAGRGLQLLFYSVGIGQISSEVPQNLSASRPQDRQFILSSKKLLLSDSGFYLCAWSVARAKNIQYFGAGTRLSVL.

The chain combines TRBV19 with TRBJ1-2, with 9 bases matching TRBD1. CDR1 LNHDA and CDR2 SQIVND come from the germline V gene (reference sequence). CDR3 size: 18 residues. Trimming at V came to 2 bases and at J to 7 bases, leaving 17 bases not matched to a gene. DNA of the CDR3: TGTGCCAGTAGTATACCGACGAACGGACAGGGGAGGTTCGGTGGCTACACCTTC. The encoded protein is CASSIPTNGQGRFGGYTF.

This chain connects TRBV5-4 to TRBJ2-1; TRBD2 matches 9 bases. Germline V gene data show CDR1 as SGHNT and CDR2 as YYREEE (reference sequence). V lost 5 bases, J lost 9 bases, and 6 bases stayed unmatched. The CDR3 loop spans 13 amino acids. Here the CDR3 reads CASRSGTSIEQFF. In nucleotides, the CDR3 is TGTGCCAGCAGGTCCGGGACTAGCATTGAGCAGTTCTTC.

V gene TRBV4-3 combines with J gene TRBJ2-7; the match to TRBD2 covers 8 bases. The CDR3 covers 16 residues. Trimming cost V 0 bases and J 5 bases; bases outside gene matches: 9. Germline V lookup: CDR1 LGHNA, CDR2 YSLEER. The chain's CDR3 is CASSQERGESAHEQYF. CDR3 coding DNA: TGCGCCAGCAGCCAAGAGCGGGGGGAATCTGCTCACGAGCAGTACTTC.

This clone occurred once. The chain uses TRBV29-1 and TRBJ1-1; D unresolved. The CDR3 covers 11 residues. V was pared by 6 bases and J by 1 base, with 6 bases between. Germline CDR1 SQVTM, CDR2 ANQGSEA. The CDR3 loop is CSVRRNTEAFF. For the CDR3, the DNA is TGCAGCGTCCGCAGGAACACTGAAGCTTTCTTT.

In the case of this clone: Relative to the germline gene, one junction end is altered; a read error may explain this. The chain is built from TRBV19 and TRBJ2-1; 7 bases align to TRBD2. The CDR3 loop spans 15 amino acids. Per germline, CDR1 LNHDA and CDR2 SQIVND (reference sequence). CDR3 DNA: TGTGCCAGTAGTATTAGGACTAGGCAGTACAGTGAGCAGTTCTTC. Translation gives CASSIRTRQYSEQFF.

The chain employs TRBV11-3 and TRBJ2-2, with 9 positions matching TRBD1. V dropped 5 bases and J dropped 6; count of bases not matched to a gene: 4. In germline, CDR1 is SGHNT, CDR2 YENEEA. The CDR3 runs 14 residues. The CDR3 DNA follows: TGTGCCAGCAGCACCCACAGGGGGCCCGGGGAGCTGTTTTTT. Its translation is CASSTHRGPGELFF.

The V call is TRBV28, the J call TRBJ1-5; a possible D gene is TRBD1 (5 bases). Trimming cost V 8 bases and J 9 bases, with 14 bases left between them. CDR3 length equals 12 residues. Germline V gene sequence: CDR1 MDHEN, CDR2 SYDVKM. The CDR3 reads CASWGGLGPQHF. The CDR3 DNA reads TGTGCCAGCTGGGGGGGACTCGGGCCCCAGCATTTT.

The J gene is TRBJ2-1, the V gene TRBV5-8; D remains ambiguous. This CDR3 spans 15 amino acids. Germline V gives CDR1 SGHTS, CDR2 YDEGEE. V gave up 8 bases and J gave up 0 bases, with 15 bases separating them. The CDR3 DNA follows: TGTGCCAGTCAAAAAAGCCCGAGCTCCTACAATGAGCAGTTCTTC. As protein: CASQKSPSSYNEQFF.

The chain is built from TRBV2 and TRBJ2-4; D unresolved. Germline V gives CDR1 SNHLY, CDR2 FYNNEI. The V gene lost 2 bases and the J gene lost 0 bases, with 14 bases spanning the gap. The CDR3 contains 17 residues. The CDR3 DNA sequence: TGTGCCAGCAGTGAAATTTTCATTAAACTAGCCAAAAACATTCAGTACTTC. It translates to CASSEIFIKLAKNIQYF.

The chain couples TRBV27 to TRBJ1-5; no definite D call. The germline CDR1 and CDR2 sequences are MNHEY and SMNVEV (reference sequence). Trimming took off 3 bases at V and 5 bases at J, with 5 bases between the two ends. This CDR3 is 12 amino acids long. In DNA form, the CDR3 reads TGTGCCAGCAGTTTTCGAGATCAGCCCCAGCATTTT. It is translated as CASSFRDQPQHF.

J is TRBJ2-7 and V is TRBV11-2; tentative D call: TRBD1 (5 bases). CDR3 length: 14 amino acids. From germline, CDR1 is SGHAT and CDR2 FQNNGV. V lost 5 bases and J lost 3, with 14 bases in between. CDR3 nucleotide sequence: TGTGCCAGCAGCCCCGGGTGGGGCAGCTACGAGCAGTACTTC. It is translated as CASSPGWGSYEQYF.

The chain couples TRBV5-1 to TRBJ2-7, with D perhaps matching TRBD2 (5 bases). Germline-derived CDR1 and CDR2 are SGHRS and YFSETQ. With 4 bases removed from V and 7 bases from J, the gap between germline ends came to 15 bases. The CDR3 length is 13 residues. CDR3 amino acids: CASSRPGPGEQYF. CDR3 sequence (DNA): TGCGCCAGCAGCCGCCCCGGACCGGGGGAGCAGTACTTC.

CDR3: CASSLVAGGPYEQYF. CDR3 bases: TGCGCCAGCAGCTTGGTAGCGGGAGGGCCCTACGAGCAGTACTTC. This rearrangement joins TRBV5-1 to TRBJ2-7; TRBD2 matches 11 bases. CDR1 and CDR2 (germline): SGHRS, YFSETQ. The CDR3 runs 15 residues. With 0 bases clipped from V and 2 bases from J, the junction kept 1 base outside the gene matches.

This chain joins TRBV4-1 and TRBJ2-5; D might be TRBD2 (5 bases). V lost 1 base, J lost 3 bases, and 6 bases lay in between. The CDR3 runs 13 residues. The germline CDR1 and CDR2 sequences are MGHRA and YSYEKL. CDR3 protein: CASSQVGEETQYF. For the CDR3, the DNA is TGCGCCAGCAGCCAAGTCGGGGAAGAGACCCAGTACTTC.

CDR3 region: CASSRQGDTEAFF. CDR3 nucleotides: TGCGCCAGCAGCCGACAGGGTGACACTGAAGCTTTCTTT. The chain is built from TRBV5-1 and TRBJ1-1; TRBD1 aligns across 7 bases. Germline V gene data show CDR1 as SGHRS and CDR2 as YFSETQ. CDR3 size: 13 residues. The junction had 3 bases not matched to a gene; V was cut back by 4 bases and J by 3 bases.

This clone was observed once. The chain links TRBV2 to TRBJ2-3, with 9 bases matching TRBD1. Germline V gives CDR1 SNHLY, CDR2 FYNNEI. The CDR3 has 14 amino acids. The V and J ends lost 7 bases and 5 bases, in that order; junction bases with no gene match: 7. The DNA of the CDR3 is TGTGCCAGCAATAGTGGGACAGGGTTAGATACGCAGTATTTT. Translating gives CASNSGTGLDTQYF.

CDR3 residues: CAWSVSNYEQYF. The CDR3 DNA reads as TGTGCCTGGAGTGTATCAAACTACGAGCAGTACTTC. V gene TRBV30 combines with J gene TRBJ2-7, with D unclear. CDR1 and CDR2 from the germline V gene are GTSNPN and SVGIG (reference sequence). V was cut by 0 bases and J by 3 bases, with 6 bases left in between. CDR3 length: 12 residues.

The CDR3 coding sequence is TGTGCCAGCATCCGGAGTCCGGGAGCGGGCACCGGGGAGCTGTTTTTT. Residues: CASIRSPGAGTGELFF. This chain uses TRBV7-2 with TRBJ2-2, with a weak D call TRBD2 (6 bases). CDR3 length: 16 residues. The germline V and J ends were trimmed by 7 bases and 4 bases, with 19 bases remaining between them. Germline values: CDR1 SGHTA, CDR2 FQGNSA.

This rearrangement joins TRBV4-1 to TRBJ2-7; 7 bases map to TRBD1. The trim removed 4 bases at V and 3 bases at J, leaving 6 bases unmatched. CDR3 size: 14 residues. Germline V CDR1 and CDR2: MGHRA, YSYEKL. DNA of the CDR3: TGCGCCAGCAGCCCTGGACAGGCGCGCTACGAGCAGTACTTC. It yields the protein CASSPGQARYEQYF.